The 19 T cell receptor beta chains below all came from one sample that was sequenced in a study of blood T cell repertoires in COVID-19. Repertoires were generated with immunoSEQ multiplex PCR, while TCRdb's copy carries only in-frame clones and drops some. Of around 200,000 clones in the sample, more than 75% were seen once. Material: peripheral blood. The source is a man aged 60-69 years who had recovered from COVID-19.

This sequence joins TRBV7-3 and TRBJ2-1, with 11 nucleotides matching TRBD2. The germline V gene has CDR1 SGHTA and CDR2 FQGTGA. V trimming: 6 bases; J trimming: 8 bases; junction bases outside the gene matches: 9. This CDR3 contains 15 residues. CDR3 bases: TGTGCCAGCAGGGGACTAGCGGACCCTAGGGATGAGCAGTTCTTC. This translates into CASRGLADPRDEQFF.

The chain recombines TRBV15 with TRBJ2-5; 9 nucleotides match TRBD1. The V gene end was trimmed by 4 bases and the J gene end by 1 base; junction bases not matched to a gene: 7. The CDR3 spans 16 residues. Looked up from germline, CDR1 is LNHNV and CDR2 is YYDKDF (reference sequence). The CDR3 sequence: CATSIPGTGLQETQYF. The CDR3 DNA reads TGTGCCACCAGCATTCCCGGGACAGGGCTCCAAGAGACCCAGTACTTC. The entire variable domain, with the rest obtained from reference TRBV15 and TRBJ2-5, is as follows: DAMVIQNPRYQVTQFGKPVTLSCSQTLNHNVMYWYQQKSSQAPKLLFHYYDKDFNNEADTPDNFQSRRPNTSFCFLDIRSPGLGDTAMYLCATSIPGTGLQETQYFGPGTRLLVL.

The chain links TRBV3-1 (or the pseudogene TRBV3-2) to TRBJ1-4, with 7 bases lining up with TRBD1. Germline V gives CDR1 LGHDT, CDR2 YNNKEL (reference sequence). V was pared by 4 bases and J by 5 bases, with 7 bases of the junction left unmatched. This CDR3 has 15 residues. In nucleotides, the CDR3 is TGTGCCAGCAGCCCCACGGGACAGAGGAATGAAAAACTGTTTTTT. This encodes CASSPTGQRNEKLFF.

The chain combines TRBV6-1 with TRBJ2-5; D possibly corresponds to TRBD1 (6 bases). CDR1 MNHNS and CDR2 SASEGT come from the germline V gene. Trimming stripped 1 base from V and 2 bases from J, with 11 bases between. The CDR3 loop spans 15 amino acids. The CDR3 protein is CASSEVTGPQETQYF. Written as DNA, the CDR3 is TGTGCCAGCAGTGAAGTTACAGGGCCGCAAGAGACCCAGTACTTC.

The chain couples TRBV19 to TRBJ2-7; 9 positions agree with TRBD1. Germline V gene data show CDR1 as LNHDA and CDR2 as SQIVND (reference sequence). With 5 bases clipped from V and 5 bases from J, the junction kept 13 bases outside the gene matches. The CDR3 sequence is 16 residues long. This CDR3 reads CASSDLVRQGGNEQYF. The CDR3 DNA is TGTGCCAGTAGTGATCTCGTGAGACAGGGGGGCAACGAGCAGTACTTC. Combining the CDR3 with reference TRBV19 and TRBJ2-7 gives the whole variable domain DGGITQSPKYLFRKEGQNVTLSCEQNLNHDAMYWYRQDPGQGLRLIYYSQIVNDFQKGDIAEGYSVSREKKESFPLTVTSAQKNPTAFYLCASSDLVRQGGNEQYFGPGTRLTVT.

This chain connects TRBV5-1 to TRBJ2-1; the match to TRBD2 covers 7 bases. V shed 4 bases, J shed 5 bases, and the junction held 18 bases outside the gene matches. The germline V gene has CDR1 SGHRS and CDR2 YFSETQ. The length of the CDR3 is 18 residues. CDR3 nucleotides: TGCGCCAGCAGCCCAGATCCATCATCAAGCGGGAAGGACAATGAGCAGTTCTTC. Encoded protein: CASSPDPSSSGKDNEQFF.

The rearrangement links TRBV7-2 to TRBJ1-1; TRBD1 aligns across 9 bases. CDR1 SGHTA and CDR2 FQGNSA come from the germline V gene. With V trimmed by 3 bases and J by 5 bases, 7 bases remained unmatched. The CDR3 runs 15 residues. The CDR3 reads CASSFRTGATTEAFF. CDR3 bases: TGTGCCAGCAGCTTTCGGACAGGGGCGACGACTGAAGCTTTCTTT.

This clone showed up just a few times. V is TRBV7-9 and J is TRBJ2-7, with D unresolved. Germline V gene data show CDR1 as SEHNR and CDR2 as FQNEAQ (reference sequence). The CDR3 is 15 amino acids. Trimming stripped 5 bases from V and 0 bases from J, with 14 bases between. The CDR3: CASSLQALSSYEQYF. In DNA, the CDR3 is TGTGCCAGCAGCCTACAAGCGTTAAGCTCCTACGAGCAGTACTTC.

The CDR3 DNA reads as TGTGCCACCGCCCTACAGGGTTACGAGCAGTACTTC. It codes for CATALQGYEQYF. The J gene is TRBJ2-7, the V gene TRBV15; tentative D call: TRBD1 (6 bases). Germline V gene data show CDR1 as LNHNV and CDR2 as YYDKDF (reference sequence). Trimming took 8 bases from V and 4 from J, leaving 12 bases between them. This CDR3 is built from 12 residues.

The genes are TRBV28 and TRBJ2-7; the match to TRBD2 covers 10 bases. Germline V gives CDR1 MDHEN, CDR2 SYDVKM. The CDR3 is 14 residues long. V lost 6 bases and J lost 4; bases outside the gene matches: 6. The CDR3 nucleotides read TGTGCCAGCAGACCCCTAGCGGGAGCTTACGAGCAGTACTTC. This encodes CASRPLAGAYEQYF.

This rearrangement joins TRBV5-1 to TRBJ1-2; tentatively, D is TRBD1 (5 bases). The V gene's germline CDR1 is SGHRS and CDR2 YFSETQ. V gave up 6 bases and J gave up 8 bases, with 20 bases separating them. The CDR3 is 14 residues long. Here the CDR3 reads CASTTGDSKAGYTF. The CDR3 region has the DNA TGCGCCAGCACAACCGGGGACTCAAAAGCGGGCTACACCTTC.

The gene calls are TRBV6-5 and TRBJ1-5, with a tentative D call TRBD1 (5 bases). Trimming pared 5 bases from V and 6 bases from J, leaving 17 bases between. The CDR3 is 15 amino acids. Germline values: CDR1 MNHEY, CDR2 SVGAGI. CDR3 sequence: CASSPRLVGGQPQHF. The CDR3 coding sequence is TGTGCCAGCAGTCCCCGGTTAGTGGGGGGTCAGCCCCAGCATTTT.

The chain combines TRBV29-1 with TRBJ1-1; D is uncertain. The CDR3 runs to 10 residues. Germline V lookup: CDR1 SQVTM, CDR2 ANQGSEA. Trimming took off 7 bases at V and 0 bases at J, with 3 bases between the two ends. The DNA for the CDR3 is TGCAGCGCCATGAACACTGAAGCTTTCTTT. Its protein product is CSAMNTEAFF.

The V gene is TRBV30, the J gene TRBJ1-3, with D maybe TRBD1 (6 bases). V shed 5 bases and J shed 0 bases, with 14 bases lying between them. Looked up from germline, CDR1 is GTSNPN and CDR2 is SVGIG (reference sequence). The CDR3 is 15 amino acids. The CDR3, as DNA: TGTGCCTGGGCTCGAAGGGGGTTCTCTGGAAACACCATATATTTT. Amino acid sequence: CAWARRGFSGNTIYF. Using reference TRBV30 and TRBJ1-3 for the parts outside the CDR3, the full variable domain is SQTIHQWPATLVQPVGSPLSLECTVEGTSNPNLYWYRQAAGRGLQLLFYSVGIGQISSEVPQNLSASRPQDRQFILSSKKLLLSDSGFYLCAWARRGFSGNTIYFGEGSWLTVV.

In its sample, this clone was seen once. The chain recombines TRBV27 with TRBJ1-2, with 8 bases matching TRBD1. Trimming took 3 bases from V and 8 from J; bases not matched to a gene: 11. The V gene's germline CDR1 is MNHEY and CDR2 SMNVEV (reference sequence). The CDR3 has 15 amino acids. The CDR3 coding sequence is TGTGCCAGCAGTTTGAGGCTGGGACAGGCCTACGGCTACACCTTC. It codes for CASSLRLGQAYGYTF.

CDR3 nucleotides: TGTGCCAGCAGCATCGGCGGGCGCACTGAAGCTTTCTTT. Its translation: CASSIGGRTEAFF. The chain uses TRBV11-2 and TRBJ1-1, with D hard to call. CDR1 and CDR2 from the germline V gene are SGHAT and FQNNGV. The V end lost 5 bases, the J end lost 4 bases, and 11 bases lay between the germline ends. The CDR3 consists of 13 residues.

The chain links TRBV28 to TRBJ1-5; D remains unclear. The germline gives CDR1 MDHEN, CDR2 SYDVKM. The germline V and J ends were trimmed by 6 bases and 6 bases, with 6 bases remaining between them. The CDR3 is 11 residues long. The CDR3 region has the DNA TGTGCCAGCAGCCGGGGTCAGCCCCAGCATTTT. This encodes CASSRGQPQHF.

The chain joins TRBV24-1 to TRBJ1-2; D unclear. The CDR3 sequence is 13 residues long. CDR1 is KGHDR, CDR2 SFDVKD, per germline. The V end lost 0 bases, the J end lost 2 bases, and 3 bases lay between the germline ends. CDR3 protein: CATSDLTNYGYTF. The CDR3 bases are TGTGCCACCAGTGATTTGACAAACTATGGCTACACCTTC.

The chain joins TRBV3-1 (or the pseudogene TRBV3-2) to TRBJ1-1, with 11 bases lining up with TRBD1. The junction had 0 bases not matched to a gene; V was cut back by 1 base and J by 5 bases. Germline CDR1 is LGHDT and CDR2 is YNNKEL (reference sequence). This CDR3 has 14 residues. Here the CDR3 DNA reads TGTGCCAGCAGCCAAGGGGACAGGGGGACTGAAGCTTTCTTT. Protein sequence: CASSQGDRGTEAFF.